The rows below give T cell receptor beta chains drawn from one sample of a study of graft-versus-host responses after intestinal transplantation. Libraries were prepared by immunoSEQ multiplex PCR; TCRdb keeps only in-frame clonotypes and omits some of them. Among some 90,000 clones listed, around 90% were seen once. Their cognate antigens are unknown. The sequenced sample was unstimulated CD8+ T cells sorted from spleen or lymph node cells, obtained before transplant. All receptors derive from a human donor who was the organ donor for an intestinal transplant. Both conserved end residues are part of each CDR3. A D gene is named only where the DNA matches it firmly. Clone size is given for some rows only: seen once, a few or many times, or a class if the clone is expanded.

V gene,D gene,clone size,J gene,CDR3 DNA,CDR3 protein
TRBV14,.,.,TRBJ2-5,TGTGCCAGCAGCCAAGATCGAGGGGGATGGGAGACCCAGTACTTC,CASSQDRGGWETQYF
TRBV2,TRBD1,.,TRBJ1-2,TGTGCCAGCAGTGAAGTGACAGGGAACTATGGCTACACCTTC,CASSEVTGNYGYTF
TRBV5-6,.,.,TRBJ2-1,TGTGCCAGCACCCGGGCAGGGTACAATGAGCAGTTCTTC,CASTRAGYNEQFF
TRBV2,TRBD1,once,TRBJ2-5,TGTGCCAGCATCGGACAGGTTCAAGAGACCCAGTACTTC,CASIGQVQETQYF
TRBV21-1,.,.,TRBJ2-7,TGTGCCACCCTAAACCGGGACAGGGGCCGTTTTACCTACGAGCAGTACTTC,CATLNRDRGRFTYEQYF
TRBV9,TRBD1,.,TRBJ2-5,TGTGCCAGCAGCCCGAACATGGGACAGGGGCAAGAGACCCAGTACTTC,CASSPNMGQGQETQYF
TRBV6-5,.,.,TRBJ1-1,TGTGCCAGCAGTTACTCGGAGGCAGGGGACGAAGCTTTCTTT,CASSYSEAGDEAFF
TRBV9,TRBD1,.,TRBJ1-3,TGTGCCAGCAGCGCGTCGACAGGGGGCTCTGGAAACACCATATATTTT,CASSASTGGSGNTIYF
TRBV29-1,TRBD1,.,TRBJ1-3,TGCAGCGTACCGGACAGGGAGGGATACACCATATATTTT,CSVPDREGYTIYF
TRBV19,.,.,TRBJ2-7,TGTGCCAGTAGTCCCGGGGCCTACGAGCAGTACTTC,CASSPGAYEQYF
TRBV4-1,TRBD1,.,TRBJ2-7,TGCGCCAGCAGCCAAGATATGGGACAGGGGTCCTACGAGCAGTACTTC,CASSQDMGQGSYEQYF
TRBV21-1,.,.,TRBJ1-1,TGTGCCAGCAGCACGGACAGACTTGAAGCTTTCTTT,CASSTDRLEAFF
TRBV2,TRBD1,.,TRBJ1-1,TGTGCCAGCCTTGGGGCAGGGGGTATTAGCACTGAAGCTTTCTTT,CASLGAGGISTEAFF
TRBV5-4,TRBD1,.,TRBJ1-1,TGTGCCAGCAGCCTGTTGGGACAGGGCTACACTGAAGCTTTCTTT,CASSLLGQGYTEAFF